These 27 T cell receptor beta chains share one sample of origin, sequenced in a study of cytomegalovirus exposure and HLA in healthy donors. Produced via immunoSEQ multiplex PCR; TCRdb's table is partial and in-frame only. This table holds some 250,000 clones, less than 95% found once. Material for sequencing was PBMCs. The receptor source for this set is a woman younger than 45 in good health and CMV-seronegative.

The chain employs TRBV6-5 and TRBJ2-5, with TRBD1 matching 7 bases. Trimming at V came to 8 bases and at J to 5 bases, leaving 8 bases not matched to a gene. In germline, CDR1 is MNHEY, CDR2 SVGAGI. The CDR3 contains 13 residues. CDR3 protein: CASRYRGGETQYF. Written as DNA, the CDR3 is TGTGCCAGCCGCTATCGAGGGGGCGAGACCCAGTACTTC.

The rearrangement uses TRBV9 and TRBJ1-1; D is uncertain. The CDR3 consists of 14 residues. CDR1 and CDR2 from the germline V gene are SGDLS and YYNGEE. V dropped 0 bases and J dropped 5 bases, with 11 bases sitting between them. CDR3 nucleotide sequence: TGTGCCAGCAGCGTAGATCCAATCGGAACTGAAGCTTTCTTT. Its protein is CASSVDPIGTEAFF.

The chain carries TRBV28 and TRBJ2-1, with D possibly being TRBD2 (5 bases). The CDR3 covers 14 residues. Germline assignment: CDR1 MDHEN and CDR2 SYDVKM. V shed 7 bases and J shed 4 bases, with 14 bases lying between them. CDR3: CASIPVGIYNEQFF. CDR3 in DNA: TGTGCCAGCATCCCCGTCGGGATTTACAATGAGCAGTTCTTC.

V usage is TRBV7-6 and J usage is TRBJ2-1, with D unresolved. CDR1 is SGHVS and CDR2 is FNYEAQ in the germline V gene. The ends were cut back, 4 bases at V and 6 bases at J, with 10 bases in the middle. This CDR3 is built from 13 residues. The CDR3 protein is CASSSGLVNEQFF. CDR3 bases: TGTGCCAGCAGCTCTGGGTTGGTCAATGAGCAGTTCTTC. The variable domain in full, completed from reference TRBV7-6 and TRBJ2-1, reads GAGVSQSPRYKVTKRGQDVALRCDPISGHVSLYWYRQALGQGPEFLTYFNYEAQQDKSGLPNDRFSAERPEGSISTLTIQRTEQRDSAMYRCASSSGLVNEQFFGPGTRLTVL.

The chain has TRBV29-1 and TRBJ2-1; no reliable D call. The CDR3 consists of 14 residues. The germline V and J ends were trimmed by 5 bases and 3 bases, with 14 bases remaining between them. Germline lookup yields CDR1 SQVTM and CDR2 ANQGSEA. The CDR3 reads CSVPGDSHYNEQFF. CDR3 sequence (DNA): TGCAGCGTTCCAGGTGACTCCCACTACAATGAGCAGTTCTTC.

This chain links TRBV29-1 with TRBJ2-3, with 14 bases lining up with TRBD2. V was pared by 0 bases and J by 3 bases, with 5 bases of the junction left unmatched. The CDR3 has 17 amino acids. Germline V lookup: CDR1 SQVTM, CDR2 ANQGSEA. The CDR3 here is CSVEDPGTSGRTDTQYF. CDR3 DNA: TGCAGCGTTGAAGACCCCGGGACTAGCGGGAGAACAGATACGCAGTATTTT.

This clone is a singleton in its sample. The V gene is TRBV7-9, the J gene TRBJ2-7; D not certain. This CDR3 has 16 amino acids. The V end was cut by 10 bases, the J end by 3 bases, with 25 bases between. The germline CDR1 and CDR2 sequences are SEHNR and FQNEAQ (reference sequence). CDR3 region: CATYSLPRATIYEQYF. CDR3 DNA sequence: TGTGCCACATACTCCCTTCCTAGGGCAACTATCTACGAGCAGTACTTC.

The V call is TRBV5-1, the J call TRBJ2-2; no clear D. The V end lost 4 bases, the J end lost 3 bases, and 10 bases lay between the germline ends. Germline CDR1 SGHRS, CDR2 YFSETQ. The CDR3 runs to 14 residues. For the CDR3, the DNA is TGCGCCAGCAGCCCCAACTCCTACACCGGGGAGCTGTTTTTT. Residues: CASSPNSYTGELFF.

The rearrangement uses TRBV18 and TRBJ2-3; TRBD2 matches 9 bases. Germline CDR1 KGHSH, CDR2 LQKENI. This CDR3 has 16 amino acids. V was pared by 3 bases and J by 0 bases, with 4 bases of the junction left unmatched. As DNA, the CDR3 is TGTGCCAGCTCACCGCGGGGGGGGATAAGCACAGATACGCAGTATTTT. The encoded protein is CASSPRGGISTDTQYF. The full variable domain, completed using reference TRBV18 and TRBJ2-3, is NAGVMQNPRHLVRRRGQEARLRCSPMKGHSHVYWYRQLPEEGLKFMVYLQKENIIDESGMPKERFSAEFPKEGPSILRIQQVVRGDSAAYFCASSPRGGISTDTQYFGPGTRLTVL.

The chain links TRBV5-6 to TRBJ2-5, with D perhaps TRBD1 (5 bases). Deletions cut 0 bases from V and 5 bases from J, with 17 bases between. The CDR3 has 16 amino acids. Germline V gene sequence: CDR1 SGHDT, CDR2 YYEEEE. This CDR3 is CASSLAGQGARETQYF. The CDR3 bases are TGTGCCAGCAGCTTGGCCGGTCAGGGTGCACGGGAGACCCAGTACTTC.

The chain has TRBV4-2 and TRBJ1-2; D is perhaps TRBD1 (5 bases). Germline CDR1 and CDR2: LGHNA and YNFKEQ. The CDR3 spans 15 residues. V shed 4 bases and J shed 6 bases, with 18 bases lying between them. The CDR3 protein is CASSPREQPTNGYTF. The CDR3, as DNA: TGTGCCAGCAGCCCCAGGGAGCAGCCAACTAATGGCTACACCTTC.

This clone was seen once. V and J are TRBV11-1 and TRBJ2-1; 10 bases are shared with TRBD2. The germline V gene has CDR1 SGHAT and CDR2 FQDESV (reference sequence). This CDR3 spans 14 amino acids. The V and J ends lost 4 bases and 7 bases, in that order; junction bases with no gene match: 4. CDR3 DNA: TGTGCCAGCAGCTCACTAGCGGGGAGTAATGAGCAGTTCTTC. It is translated as CASSSLAGSNEQFF.

The V and J genes are TRBV7-8 and TRBJ2-3; 12 bases fit TRBD2. The length of the CDR3 is 16 residues. The junction had 6 bases not matched to a gene; V was cut back by 5 bases and J by 3 bases. Germline CDR1 reads SGHVS; CDR2 reads FQNEAQ. CDR3 residues: CASSPRLAGATDTQYF. As DNA, the CDR3 is TGTGCCAGCAGCCCGAGACTAGCGGGAGCGACAGATACGCAGTATTTT.

The rearrangement uses TRBV6-1 and TRBJ2-7; 9 nucleotides match TRBD2. Germline V gene data show CDR1 as MNHNS and CDR2 as SASEGT. V shed 2 bases, J shed 6 bases, and the junction held 8 bases outside the gene matches. CDR3 length: 15 residues. The CDR3 sequence: CASSETASGVFEQYF. The CDR3 nucleotides read TGTGCCAGCAGTGAAACTGCTAGCGGGGTATTCGAGCAGTACTTC.

The chain is built from TRBV28 and TRBJ1-5; 12 bases fit TRBD1. Trimming cost V 6 bases and J 2 bases; bases outside gene matches: 8. CDR3 length equals 17 residues. Germline values: CDR1 MDHEN, CDR2 SYDVKM. CDR3 protein: CASRPGTGGEGNQPQHF. DNA of the CDR3: TGTGCCAGCAGACCCGGGACAGGGGGCGAGGGCAATCAGCCCCAGCATTTT.

The genes are TRBV5-6 and TRBJ1-4; no reliable D call. Trimming took off 7 bases at V and 7 bases at J, with 11 bases between the two ends. CDR1 SGHDT and CDR2 YYEEEE come from the germline V gene. The CDR3 spans 12 residues. DNA of the CDR3: TGTGCCAGCGGATCAGACGGTGAAAAACTGTTTTTT. Its protein is CASGSDGEKLFF. Full variable domain (outside the CDR3, taken from reference TRBV5-6 and TRBJ1-4): DAGVTQSPTHLIKTRGQQVTLRCSPKSGHDTVSWYQQALGQGPQFIFQYYEEEERQRGNFPDRFSGHQFPNYSSELNVNALLLGDSALYLCASGSDGEKLFFGSGTQLSVL.

The chain couples TRBV5-1 to TRBJ2-5; tentative D call: TRBD2 (6 bases). Germline CDR1 is SGHRS and CDR2 is YFSETQ. V gave up 4 bases and J gave up 5 bases, with 12 bases separating them. The CDR3 totals 13 residues. CDR3 protein: CASSATSWETQYF. The CDR3, as DNA: TGCGCCAGCAGCGCGACTAGTTGGGAGACCCAGTACTTC.

The chain's CDR3 is CASSLDRQIQYF. As DNA, the CDR3 is TGTGCCAGCAGTTTGGACAGGCAAATTCAGTACTTC. The chain is built from TRBV27 and TRBJ2-4; TRBD1 matches at 7 bases. This CDR3 contains 12 residues. Germline CDR1 reads MNHEY; CDR2 reads SMNVEV (reference sequence). The J segment lost 10 bases and the V segment lost 3 bases, leaving 3 bases of the junction unmatched.

The J gene is TRBJ1-2, the V gene TRBV14; tentatively, D is TRBD1 (5 bases). The V gene's germline CDR1 is SGHDN and CDR2 FVKESK. Trimming took off 4 bases at V and 5 bases at J, with 17 bases between the two ends. The CDR3 contains 15 residues. Here the CDR3 reads CASSRVRTSPYGYTF. As DNA, the CDR3 is TGTGCCAGCAGCCGCGTGCGGACATCCCCTTATGGCTACACCTTC.

The chain couples TRBV7-9 to TRBJ2-1; 9 nucleotides line up with TRBD1. CDR1 and CDR2 from the germline V gene are SEHNR and FQNEAQ (reference sequence). The V and J ends lost 3 bases and 6 bases, in that order; junction bases with no gene match: 6. The CDR3 extends over 15 amino acids. CDR3 in DNA: TGTGCCAGCAGCTTTGGACAGGGGCGATTCAATGAGCAGTTCTTC. Protein product: CASSFGQGRFNEQFF.

J is TRBJ2-1 and V is TRBV19, with a weak D call TRBD2 (5 bases). This CDR3 has 13 amino acids. Germline lookup yields CDR1 LNHDA and CDR2 SQIVND (reference sequence). Deletions cut 5 bases from V and 9 bases from J, with 14 bases between. The CDR3 nucleotides read TGTGCCAGTAGTGCGGGTCTTGTGGTTGAGCAGTTCTTC. This encodes CASSAGLVVEQFF.

This clone came up a few times. This rearrangement joins TRBV9 to TRBJ2-3; 9 nucleotides match TRBD2. Trimming took 0 bases from V and 2 from J; bases not matched to a gene: 4. This CDR3 region has 16 residues. Germline V gene sequence: CDR1 SGDLS, CDR2 YYNGEE. This CDR3 reads CASSVAPSGTTDTQYF. DNA for the CDR3: TGTGCCAGCAGCGTAGCCCCTAGCGGGACCACAGATACGCAGTATTTT.

The chain is built from TRBV28 and TRBJ2-1; perhaps TRBD2 as D (6 bases). This CDR3 comprises 16 residues. Trimming stripped 1 base from V and 2 bases from J, with 12 bases between. Germline values: CDR1 MDHEN, CDR2 SYDVKM. The CDR3: CASSLLTGAAYNEQFF. The DNA of the CDR3 is TGTGCCAGCAGTTTATTAACGGGAGCGGCCTACAATGAGCAGTTCTTC.

The V and J genes are TRBV28 and TRBJ1-2; possibly TRBD1 for D (5 bases). Germline V lookup: CDR1 MDHEN, CDR2 SYDVKM. V was cut by 3 bases and J by 4 bases, with 12 bases left in between. The CDR3 has 14 residues. The CDR3 DNA is TGTGCCAGCAGTTTCGCGGGGGTGAGCTATGGCTACACCTTC. Residues: CASSFAGVSYGYTF.

The sample holds many counts of this clone. V is TRBV27 and J is TRBJ2-4; D gene ambiguous. This CDR3 has 13 amino acids. Germline V CDR1 and CDR2: MNHEY, SMNVEV (reference sequence). Trimming took 6 bases from V and 4 from J, leaving 10 bases between them. CDR3 nucleotide sequence: TGTGCCAGCAGCCCACCCAATAAAAACATTCAGTACTTC. It translates to CASSPPNKNIQYF.

The genes are TRBV28 and TRBJ1-1; D is possibly TRBD1 (5 bases). Germline-derived CDR1 and CDR2 are MDHEN and SYDVKM. V was trimmed by 5 bases and J by 1 base, leaving 14 bases between them. This CDR3 has 15 residues. The CDR3 region has the DNA TGTGCCAGCAGTCCCCCCGGGGGTGCGAACACTGAAGCTTTCTTT. It specifies CASSPPGGANTEAFF.

The chain uses TRBV14 and TRBJ2-7, with D possibly being TRBD1 or TRBD2 (5 bases each). In germline, CDR1 is SGHDN, CDR2 FVKESK. The CDR3 has 13 residues. V lost 3 bases and J 4 bases, leaving 10 bases between the germline ends. CDR3 DNA sequence: TGTGCCAGCAGCCAGAGGGACCGGTACGAGCAGTACTTC. Its protein is CASSQRDRYEQYF.